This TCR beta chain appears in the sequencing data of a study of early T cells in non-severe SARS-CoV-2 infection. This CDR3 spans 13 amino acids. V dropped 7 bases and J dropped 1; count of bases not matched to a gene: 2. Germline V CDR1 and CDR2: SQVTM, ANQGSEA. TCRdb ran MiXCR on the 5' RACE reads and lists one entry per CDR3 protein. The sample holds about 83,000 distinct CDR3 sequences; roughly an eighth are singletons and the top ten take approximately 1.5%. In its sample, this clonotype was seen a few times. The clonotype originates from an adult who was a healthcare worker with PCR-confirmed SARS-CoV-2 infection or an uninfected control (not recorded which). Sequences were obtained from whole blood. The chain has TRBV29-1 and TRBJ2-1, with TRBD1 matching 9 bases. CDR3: CSGGQGSYNEQFF. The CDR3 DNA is TGCAGCGGGGGACAGGGTTCCTACAATGAGCAGTTCTTC.